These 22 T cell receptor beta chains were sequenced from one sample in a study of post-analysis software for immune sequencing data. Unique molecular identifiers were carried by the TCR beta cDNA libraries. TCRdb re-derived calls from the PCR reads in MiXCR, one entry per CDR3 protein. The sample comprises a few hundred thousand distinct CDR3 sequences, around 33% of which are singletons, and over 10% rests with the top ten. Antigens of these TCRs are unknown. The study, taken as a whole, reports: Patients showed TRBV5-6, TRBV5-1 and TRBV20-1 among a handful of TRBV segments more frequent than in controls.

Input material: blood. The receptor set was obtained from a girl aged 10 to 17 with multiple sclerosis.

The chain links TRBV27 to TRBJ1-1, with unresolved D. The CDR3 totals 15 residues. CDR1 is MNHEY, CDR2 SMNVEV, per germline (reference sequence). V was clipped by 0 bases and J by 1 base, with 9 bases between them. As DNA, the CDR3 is TGTGCCAGCAGTTTATCGGCAGGACGGAACACTGAAGCTTTCTTT. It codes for CASSLSAGRNTEAFF.

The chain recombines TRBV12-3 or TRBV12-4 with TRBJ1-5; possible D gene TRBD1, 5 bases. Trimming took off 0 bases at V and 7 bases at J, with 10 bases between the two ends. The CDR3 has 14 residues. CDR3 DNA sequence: TGTGCCAGCAGTTTAGCAGGGGCACGCCAGCCCCAGCATTTT. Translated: CASSLAGARQPQHF.

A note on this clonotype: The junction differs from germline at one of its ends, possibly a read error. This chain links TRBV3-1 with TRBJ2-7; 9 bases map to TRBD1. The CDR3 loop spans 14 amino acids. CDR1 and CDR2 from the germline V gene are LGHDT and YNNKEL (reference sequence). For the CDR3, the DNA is TGTGCCAGTAGCCAATGGGACAGGGACTACGAGCAGTACTTC. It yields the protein CASSQWDRDYEQYF.

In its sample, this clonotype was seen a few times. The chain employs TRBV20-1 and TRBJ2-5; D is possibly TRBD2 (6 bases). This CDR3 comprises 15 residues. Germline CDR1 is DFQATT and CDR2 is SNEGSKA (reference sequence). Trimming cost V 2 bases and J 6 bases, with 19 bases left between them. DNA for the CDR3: TGCAGTGCTAGACCCCTCTTGGAGGGAGGACAGACCCAGTACTTC. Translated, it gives CSARPLLEGGQTQYF.

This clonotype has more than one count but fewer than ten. The CDR3 DNA sequence: TGTGCCAGCAGCTTGGAATGGACCCAAGAGACCCAGTACTTC. Encoded protein: CASSLEWTQETQYF. V and J are TRBV5-5 and TRBJ2-5; no reliable D call. This CDR3 is built from 14 residues. Per germline, CDR1 SGHKS and CDR2 YYEKEE (reference sequence). Trimming shortened V by 0 bases and J by 1 base, and 7 bases separated the two germline ends.

CDR3 region: CASSPGKGTYGSPLHF. The CDR3 bases are TGTGCCAGCAGTCCCGGGAAGGGGACTTATGGTTCACCCCTCCACTTT. The V call is TRBV12-3 or TRBV12-4, the J call TRBJ1-6, with D possibly being TRBD1 (5 bases). The CDR3 length is 16 residues. Trimming stripped 5 bases from V and 9 bases from J, with 20 bases between.

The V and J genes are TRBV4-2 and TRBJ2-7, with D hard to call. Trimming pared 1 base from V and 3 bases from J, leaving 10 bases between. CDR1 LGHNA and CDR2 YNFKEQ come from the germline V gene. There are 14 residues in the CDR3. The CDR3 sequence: CASSQGTTDYEQYF. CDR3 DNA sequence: TGTGCCAGCAGCCAAGGTACAACAGACTACGAGCAGTACTTC.

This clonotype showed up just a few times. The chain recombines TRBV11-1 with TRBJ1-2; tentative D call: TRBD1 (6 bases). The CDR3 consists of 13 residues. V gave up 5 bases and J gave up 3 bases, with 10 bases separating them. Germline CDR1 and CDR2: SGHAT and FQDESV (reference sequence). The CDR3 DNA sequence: TGTGCCAGCAGCCAGGACAGATACTATGGCTACACCTTC. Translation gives CASSQDRYYGYTF.

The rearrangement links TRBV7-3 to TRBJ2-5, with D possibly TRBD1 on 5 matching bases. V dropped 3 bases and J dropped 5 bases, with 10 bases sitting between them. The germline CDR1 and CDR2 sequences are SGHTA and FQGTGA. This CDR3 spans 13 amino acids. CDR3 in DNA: TGTGCCAGCAGCTTCGGACACTTGGAGACCCAGTACTTC. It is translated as CASSFGHLETQYF.

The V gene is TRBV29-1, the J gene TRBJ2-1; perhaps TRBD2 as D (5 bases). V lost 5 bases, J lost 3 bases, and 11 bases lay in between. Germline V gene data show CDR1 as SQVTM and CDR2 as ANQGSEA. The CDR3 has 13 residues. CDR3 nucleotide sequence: TGCAGCGTTTCACAGAGGGTCTACAATGAGCAGTTCTTC. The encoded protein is CSVSQRVYNEQFF.

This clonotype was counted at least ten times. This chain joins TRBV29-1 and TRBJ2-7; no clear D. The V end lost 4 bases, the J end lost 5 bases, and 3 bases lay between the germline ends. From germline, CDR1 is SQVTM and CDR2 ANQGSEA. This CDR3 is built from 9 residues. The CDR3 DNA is TGCAGCGTTGGGAACGAGCAGTACTTC. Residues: CSVGNEQYF.

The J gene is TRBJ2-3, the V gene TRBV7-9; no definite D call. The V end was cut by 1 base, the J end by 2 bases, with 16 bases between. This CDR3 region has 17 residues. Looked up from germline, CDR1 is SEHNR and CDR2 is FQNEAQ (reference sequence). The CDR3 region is CASSLVNPSSLTDTQYF. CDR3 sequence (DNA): TGTGCCAGCAGCTTAGTGAACCCCTCGTCTCTCACAGATACGCAGTATTTT.

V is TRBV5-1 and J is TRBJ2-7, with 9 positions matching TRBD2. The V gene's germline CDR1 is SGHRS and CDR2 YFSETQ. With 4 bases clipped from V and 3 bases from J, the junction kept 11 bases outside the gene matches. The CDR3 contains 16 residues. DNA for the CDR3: TGCGCCAGCAGCCCGTTGGGAGCGGGGGGAGTCTACGAGCAGTACTTC. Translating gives CASSPLGAGGVYEQYF.

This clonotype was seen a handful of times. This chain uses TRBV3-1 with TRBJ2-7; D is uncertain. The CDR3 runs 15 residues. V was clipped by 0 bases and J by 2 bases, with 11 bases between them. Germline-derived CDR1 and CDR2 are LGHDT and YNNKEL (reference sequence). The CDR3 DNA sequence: TGTGCCAGCAGCCAAGATGTGGTCACCACCTACGAGCAGTACTTC. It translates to CASSQDVVTTYEQYF.

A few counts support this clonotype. The CDR3 DNA sequence: TGCGCCAGCAGCGTGGAATTGACAGTCGGCTATGGCTACACCTTC. As protein: CASSVELTVGYGYTF. The rearrangement links TRBV5-1 to TRBJ1-2; D is possibly TRBD1 (5 bases). The V gene's germline CDR1 is SGHRS and CDR2 YFSETQ. V was pared by 4 bases and J by 4 bases, with 17 bases between. The CDR3 covers 15 residues.

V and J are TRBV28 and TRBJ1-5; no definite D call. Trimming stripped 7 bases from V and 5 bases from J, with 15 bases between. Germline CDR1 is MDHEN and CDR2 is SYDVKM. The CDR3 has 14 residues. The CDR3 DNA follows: TGTGCCAGCATTTCCGGCCAGGAGGATCAGCCCCAGCATTTT. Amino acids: CASISGQEDQPQHF.

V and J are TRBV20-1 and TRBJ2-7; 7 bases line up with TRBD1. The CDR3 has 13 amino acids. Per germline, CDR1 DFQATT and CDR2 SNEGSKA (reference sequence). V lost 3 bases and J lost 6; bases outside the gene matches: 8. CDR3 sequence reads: CSARTGKTVEQYF. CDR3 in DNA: TGCAGTGCTAGGACAGGGAAAACGGTCGAGCAGTACTTC.

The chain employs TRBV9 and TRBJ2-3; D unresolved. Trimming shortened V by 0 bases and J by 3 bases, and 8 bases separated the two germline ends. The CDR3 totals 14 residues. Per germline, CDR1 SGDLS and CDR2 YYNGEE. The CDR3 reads CASSVVGQTDTQYF. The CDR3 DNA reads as TGTGCCAGCAGCGTAGTGGGTCAAACAGATACGCAGTATTTT.

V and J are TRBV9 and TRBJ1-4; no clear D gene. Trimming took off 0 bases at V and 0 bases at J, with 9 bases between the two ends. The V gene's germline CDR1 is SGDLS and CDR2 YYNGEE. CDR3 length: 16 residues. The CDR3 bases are TGTGCCAGCAGCGTAGGATATGCTTCAACTAATGAAAAACTGTTTTTT. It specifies CASSVGYASTNEKLFF.

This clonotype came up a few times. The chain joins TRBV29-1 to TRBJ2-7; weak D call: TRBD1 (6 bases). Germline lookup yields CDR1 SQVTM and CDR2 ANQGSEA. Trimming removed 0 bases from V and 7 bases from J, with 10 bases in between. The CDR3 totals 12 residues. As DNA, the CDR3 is TGCAGCGTTGAAGATGACAGGCTTGAGCAGTACTTC. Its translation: CSVEDDRLEQYF.

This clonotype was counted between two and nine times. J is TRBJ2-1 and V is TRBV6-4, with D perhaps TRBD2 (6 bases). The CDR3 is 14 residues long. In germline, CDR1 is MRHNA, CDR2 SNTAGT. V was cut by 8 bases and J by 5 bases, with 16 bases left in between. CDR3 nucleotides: TGTGCCAGCCGGACTACTCCAGGCCACAATGAGCAGTTCTTC. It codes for CASRTTPGHNEQFF.

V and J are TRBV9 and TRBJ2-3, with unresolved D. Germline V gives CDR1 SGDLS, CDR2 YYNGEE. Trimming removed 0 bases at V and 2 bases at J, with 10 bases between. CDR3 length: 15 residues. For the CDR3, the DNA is TGTGCCAGCAGCGTAGGAGCAGGAACCACAGATACGCAGTATTTT. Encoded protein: CASSVGAGTTDTQYF. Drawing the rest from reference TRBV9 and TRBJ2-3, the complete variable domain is DSGVTQTPKHLITATGQRVTLRCSPRSGDLSVYWYQQSLDQGLQFLIQYYNGEERAKGNILERFSAQQFPDLHSELNLSSLELGDSALYFCASSVGAGTTDTQYFGPGTRLTVL.